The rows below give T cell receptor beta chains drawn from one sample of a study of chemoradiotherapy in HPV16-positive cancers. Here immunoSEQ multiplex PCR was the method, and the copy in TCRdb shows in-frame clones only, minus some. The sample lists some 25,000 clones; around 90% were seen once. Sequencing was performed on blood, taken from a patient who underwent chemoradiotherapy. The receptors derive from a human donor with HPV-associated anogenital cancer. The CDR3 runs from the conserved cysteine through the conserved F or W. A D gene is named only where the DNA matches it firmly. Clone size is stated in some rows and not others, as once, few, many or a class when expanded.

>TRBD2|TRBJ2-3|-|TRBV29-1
CSAVGSGSTDTQYF
TGCAGCGCCGTGGGAAGCGGGAGTACAGATACGCAGTATTTT
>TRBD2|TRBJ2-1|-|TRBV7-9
CASSLSSRLAGGPGEQFF
TGTGCCAGCAGCCTTTCGTCTCGACTAGCGGGAGGCCCGGGTGAGCAGTTCTTC
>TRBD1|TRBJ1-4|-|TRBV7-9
CASSWTGINEKLFF
TGTGCCAGCAGCTGGACAGGGATTAATGAAAAACTGTTTTTT
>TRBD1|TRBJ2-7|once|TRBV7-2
CASSTGQGAFYEQYF
TGTGCCAGCAGCACCGGACAGGGGGCTTTCTACGAGCAGTACTTC
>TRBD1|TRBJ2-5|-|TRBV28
CASRTRGTGQETQYF
TGTGCCAGCAGAACCCGTGGGACAGGGCAAGAGACCCAGTACTTC
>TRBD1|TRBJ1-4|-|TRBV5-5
CASSINSGTGGEKLFF
TGTGCCAGCAGCATCAACTCCGGGACAGGGGGAGAAAAACTGTTTTTT
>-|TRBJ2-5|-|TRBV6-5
CASSYSGVVETQYF
TGTGCCAGCAGTTACTCAGGGGTTGTGGAGACCCAGTACTTC
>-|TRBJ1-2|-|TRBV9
CASSVDGLGAATDYGYTF
TGTGCCAGCAGCGTAGACGGTTTGGGGGCCGCGACAGACTATGGCTACACCTTC
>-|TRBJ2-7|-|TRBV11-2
CASSLDQGPSYEQYF
TGTGCCAGCAGCTTAGATCAGGGTCCATCCTACGAGCAGTACTTC
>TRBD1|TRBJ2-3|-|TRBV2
CASRIGQGGTDTQYF
TGTGCCAGCAGGATAGGACAGGGTGGAACAGATACGCAGTATTTT
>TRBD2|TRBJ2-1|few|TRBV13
CASSETSGGAYNEQFF
TGTGCCAGCAGCGAGACTAGCGGGGGCGCCTACAATGAGCAGTTCTTC
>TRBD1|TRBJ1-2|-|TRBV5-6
CASSTGTGGRYGYTF
TGTGCCAGCAGCACTGGGACAGGGGGCAGGTATGGCTACACCTTC
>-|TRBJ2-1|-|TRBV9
CASSVGGSSSYNEQFF
TGTGCCAGCAGCGTAGGCGGGTCGAGCTCCTACAATGAGCAGTTCTTC
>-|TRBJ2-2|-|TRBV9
CASSPDGGSGELFF
TGTGCCAGCAGCCCGGACGGAGGATCCGGGGAGCTGTTTTTT
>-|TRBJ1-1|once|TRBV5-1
CASSLFSQGGNTEAFF
TGCGCCAGCAGCTTGTTTAGCCAGGGAGGGAACACTGAAGCTTTCTTT
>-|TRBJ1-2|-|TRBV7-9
CASGAKALSYGYTF
TGTGCCAGCGGAGCGAAGGCACTGAGCTATGGCTACACCTTC
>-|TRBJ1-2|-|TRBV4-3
CASSQTTNNGYTF
TGCGCCAGCAGCCAAACTACTAACAATGGCTACACCTTC
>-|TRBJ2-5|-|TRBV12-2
CASRLDYREIETQYF
TGTGCAAGTCGCTTAGACTACAGGGAGATTGAGACCCAGTACTTC
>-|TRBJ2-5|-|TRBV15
CATSRDRRYQETQYF
TGTGCCACCAGCAGAGATAGGCGTTACCAAGAGACCCAGTACTTC
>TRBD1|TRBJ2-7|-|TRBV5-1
CASSLLTGNEQYF
TGCGCCAGCAGCCTATTGACAGGGAACGAGCAGTACTTC
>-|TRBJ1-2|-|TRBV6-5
CASSGETNYGYTF
TGTGCCAGCAGTGGAGAGACTAACTATGGCTACACCTTC
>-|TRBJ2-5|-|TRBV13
CASSSRDSQETQYF
TGTGCCAGCAGCTCGCGGGACAGCCAAGAGACCCAGTACTTC
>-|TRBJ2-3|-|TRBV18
CASSRDGSTDTQYF
TGTGCCAGCTCAAGGGACGGTTCCACAGATACGCAGTATTTT
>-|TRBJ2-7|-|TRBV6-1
CASRQGIPYEQYF
TGTGCCAGCAGACAGGGTATTCCCTACGAGCAGTACTTC
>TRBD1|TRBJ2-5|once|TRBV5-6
CASSLGQGAWEETQYF
TGTGCCAGCAGCTTGGGACAGGGGGCATGGGAAGAGACCCAGTACTTC
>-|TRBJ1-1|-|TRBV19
CASSIHENTEAFF
TGTGCCAGTAGTATTCACGAGAACACTGAAGCTTTCTTT
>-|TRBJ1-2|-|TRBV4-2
CASSQGAPGDFPYGYTF
TGTGCCAGCAGCCAAGGAGCTCCAGGGGATTTCCCCTATGGCTACACCTTC
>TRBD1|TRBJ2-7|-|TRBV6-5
CASSYDRDRVYEQYF
TGTGCCAGCAGTTACGATAGGGACAGGGTCTACGAGCAGTACTTC
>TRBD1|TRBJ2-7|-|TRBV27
CASSLSRTGWSYEQYF
TGTGCCAGCAGTTTAAGTAGGACAGGGTGGTCCTACGAGCAGTACTTC
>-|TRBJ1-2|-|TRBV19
CASSIGVNYGYTF
TGTGCCAGTAGTATAGGCGTGAACTATGGCTACACCTTC
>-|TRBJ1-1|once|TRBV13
CASSSLGNTEAFF
TGTGCCAGCAGCTCCCTAGGGAACACTGAAGCTTTCTTT
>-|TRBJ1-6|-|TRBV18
CASSPRGEGRSPLHF
TGTGCCAGCTCACCACGGGGAGAAGGGCGTTCACCCCTCCACTTT
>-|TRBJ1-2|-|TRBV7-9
CASSLGGIRGYTF
TGTGCCAGCAGCTTAGGGGGAATCAGGGGCTACACCTTC
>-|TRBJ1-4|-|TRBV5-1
CASSLDQGREKLFF
TGCGCCAGCAGCTTGGATCAGGGGCGCGAAAAACTGTTTTTT
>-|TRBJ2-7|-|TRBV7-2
CASSSSTGRLNYEQYF
TGTGCCAGCAGCTCATCGACAGGACGGTTAAACTACGAGCAGTACTTC
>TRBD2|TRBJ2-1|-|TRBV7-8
CASSLAKAGGNNEQFF
TGTGCCAGCAGCTTAGCGAAAGCGGGGGGAAACAATGAGCAGTTCTTC
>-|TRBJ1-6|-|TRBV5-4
CASSLGPLNPQNSPLHF
TGTGCCAGCAGCTTAGGCCCCCTTAATCCGCAAAATTCACCCCTCCACTTT
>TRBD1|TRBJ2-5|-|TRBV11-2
CASSLLEGGPLETQYF
TGTGCCAGCAGCCTCTTAGAAGGGGGCCCACTAGAGACCCAGTACTTC
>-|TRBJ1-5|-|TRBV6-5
CASSRGTRAQPQHF
TGTGCCAGCAGCCGCGGGACGCGAGCTCAACCCCAGCATTTT
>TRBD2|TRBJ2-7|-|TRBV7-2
CASSSGLAAAWVYF
TGTGCCAGCAGCTCCGGACTAGCGGCGGCCTGGGTGTACTTC
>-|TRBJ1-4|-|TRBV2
CASRDPIATNEKLFF
TGTGCCAGCAGGGACCCCATTGCAACTAATGAAAAACTGTTTTTT
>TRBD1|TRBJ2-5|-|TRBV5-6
CASSAGRNRGPETQYF
TGTGCCAGCAGCGCTGGACGGAACAGGGGGCCGGAGACCCAGTACTTC
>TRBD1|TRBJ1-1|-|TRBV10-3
CAISEGQGMYTEAFF
TGTGCCATCAGTGAGGGACAGGGTATGTACACTGAAGCTTTCTTT
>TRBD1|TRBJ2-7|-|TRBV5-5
CASSLVGTGGYEQYF
TGTGCCAGCAGCTTGGTCGGGACAGGGGGATACGAGCAGTACTTC
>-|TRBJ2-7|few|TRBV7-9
CASSLEAVGYEQYF
TGTGCCAGCAGCTTAGAGGCGGTGGGGTACGAGCAGTACTTC
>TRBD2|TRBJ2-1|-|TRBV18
CASSPPSGGNEQFF
TGTGCCAGCTCACCGCCAAGCGGGGGCAATGAGCAGTTCTTC
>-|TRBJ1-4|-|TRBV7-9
CASSAAGGYDLGEKLFF
TGTGCCAGCAGCGCCGCCGGGGGGTATGATCTGGGTGAAAAACTGTTTTTT
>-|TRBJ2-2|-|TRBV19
CASTSLPGTGELFF
TGTGCCAGTACCTCCCTCCCAGGGACCGGGGAGCTGTTTTTT
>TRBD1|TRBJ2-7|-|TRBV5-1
CASSSGQSAYEQYF
TGCGCCAGCAGCTCGGGACAGTCTGCCTACGAGCAGTACTTC
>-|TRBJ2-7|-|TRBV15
CATRRGTESYEQYF
TGTGCCACCAGGAGAGGGACGGAATCCTACGAGCAGTACTTC
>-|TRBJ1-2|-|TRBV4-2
CASSQVPLGSGYTF
TGTGCCAGCAGCCAAGTCCCTTTAGGGAGTGGCTACACCTTC
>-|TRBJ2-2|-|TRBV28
CASTLAGQPNTGELFF
TGTGCCAGCACCCTCGCCGGACAGCCGAACACCGGGGAGCTGTTTTTT
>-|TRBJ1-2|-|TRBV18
CASSPVTAANYGYTF
TGTGCCAGCTCACCAGTGACAGCTGCTAACTATGGCTACACCTTC
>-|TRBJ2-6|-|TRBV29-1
CSVASAFSGANVLTF
TGCAGCGTTGCTAGCGCGTTCTCTGGGGCCAACGTCCTGACTTTC
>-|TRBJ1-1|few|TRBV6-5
CASSPDSVEAFF
TGTGCCAGCTCCCCCGACAGCGTAGAAGCTTTCTTT
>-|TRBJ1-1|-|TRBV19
CASSMIGTEAFF
TGTGCCAGTAGTATGATCGGGACTGAAGCTTTCTTT